The 19 T cell receptor beta chains below all came from one sample that was sequenced in a study of human T cells and chemical hapten exposure. Time point noted: pre-sensitization, week 0. Treatment specified: therapeutic diphenylcyclopropenone sensitization with weekly scalp DPC. TCRdb re-analysed the RACE reads in MiXCR, keeping a single row per CDR3 protein. The sample records 62,000 or so distinct CDR3 sequences, approximately 10% being singletons. This sample comprised whole blood, obtained in connection with sensitization to the hapten diphenylcyclopropenone (DPC). The receptors here all came from a woman aged 45 to 65 with alopecia areata. Some clones in this sample may be carry-over from other donors' samples.

The chain joins TRBV20-1 to TRBJ2-7; D may correspond to TRBD1 or TRBD2 (5 bases each). Trimming left V 5 bases short and J 2 bases short, with 16 bases between. Looked up from germline, CDR1 is DFQATT and CDR2 is SNEGSKA (reference sequence). The CDR3 sequence is 14 residues long. DNA of the CDR3: TGCAGTGCTGACCGGGACCGCGATCCCTACGAGCAGTACTTC. Translated, it gives CSADRDRDPYEQYF.

Ten or more counts support this clonotype. The V gene is TRBV27, the J gene TRBJ2-5; no definite D call. The CDR3 extends over 14 amino acids. The V gene's germline CDR1 is MNHEY and CDR2 SMNVEV (reference sequence). Trimming removed 3 bases from V and 4 bases from J, with 12 bases in between. CDR3 loop: CASSFDAEGETQYF. DNA of the CDR3: TGTGCCAGCAGTTTCGACGCGGAAGGAGAGACCCAGTACTTC.

This clonotype came up many times. V and J are TRBV27 and TRBJ2-3, with D perhaps assigned TRBD1 or TRBD2 (5 bases each). The CDR3 has 18 amino acids. V lost 4 bases and J lost 0, with 20 bases in between. Germline V lookup: CDR1 MNHEY, CDR2 SMNVEV (reference sequence). CDR3 DNA sequence: TGTGCCAGCAGTTCACCCAACCGGGGCCCTTTTAGCACAGATACGCAGTATTTT. Translated: CASSSPNRGPFSTDTQYF.

This clonotype was seen ten or more times. The CDR3 region is CASSLGSATDTQYF. The CDR3 coding sequence is TGTGCCAGCAGTTTAGGGAGTGCCACAGATACGCAGTATTTT. The rearrangement links TRBV12-3 or TRBV12-4 to TRBJ2-3; D is unclear. This CDR3 has 14 amino acids. Trimming took 1 base from V and 2 from J, leaving 7 bases between them.

This clonotype was detected many times. The chain has TRBV29-1 and TRBJ2-3, with D unclear. The CDR3 length is 15 residues. V was shortened by 3 bases and J by 0 bases, with 13 bases between the two germline ends. Looked up from germline, CDR1 is SQVTM and CDR2 is ANQGSEA. The CDR3, as DNA: TGCAGCGTTGACTTTCGGAAGGAAAGCACAGATACGCAGTATTTT. Residues: CSVDFRKESTDTQYF.

This clonotype showed up just a few times. The chain carries TRBV12-3 or TRBV12-4 and TRBJ2-2, with TRBD2 matching 8 bases. Trimming took 3 bases from V and 0 from J; bases not matched to a gene: 9. The CDR3 contains 18 residues. The DNA for the CDR3 is TGTGCCAGCAGTTTTAGGAGCGGGGGTTACGCGAACACCGGGGAGCTGTTTTTT. Its protein product is CASSFRSGGYANTGELFF.

In this sample, this clonotype turned up a few times. The J gene is TRBJ2-1, the V gene TRBV19, with TRBD2 identical over 8 bases. CDR1 is LNHDA, CDR2 SQIVND, per germline (reference sequence). The junction had 5 bases not matched to a gene; V was cut back by 6 bases and J by 4 bases. This CDR3 region has 14 residues. CDR3 nucleotide sequence: TGTGCCAGTAGATCGGGAGGGCCTTACAATGAGCAGTTCTTC. Protein sequence: CASRSGGPYNEQFF. The variable domain in full, with the rest retrieved from reference TRBV19 and TRBJ2-1, is DGGITQSPKYLFRKEGQNVTLSCEQNLNHDAMYWYRQDPGQGLRLIYYSQIVNDFQKGDIAEGYSVSREKKESFPLTVTSAQKNPTAFYLCASRSGGPYNEQFFGPGTRLTVL.

The chain uses TRBV7-2 and TRBJ2-2; D is unresolved. V lost 5 bases to trimming and J lost 6 bases, with 10 bases between them. CDR3 length: 13 residues. The germline CDR1 and CDR2 sequences are SGHTA and FQGNSA. The CDR3 nucleotides are TGTGCCAGCAGCCCAAACAACGCCGGGGAGCTGTTTTTT. Residues: CASSPNNAGELFF.

This clonotype was seen ten or more times. The rearrangement links TRBV6-2 or TRBV6-3 to TRBJ2-5, with D perhaps matching TRBD1 or TRBD2 (5 bases each). The CDR3 has 12 amino acids. Germline assignment: CDR1 MNHEY and CDR2 SVGEGT. The V and J ends lost 2 bases and 4 bases respectively, with 5 bases between them. The CDR3 loop is CASSYGGETQYF. The CDR3 DNA reads TGTGCCAGCAGTTACGGGGGAGAGACCCAGTACTTC.

The sample holds many counts of this clonotype. This sequence joins TRBV24-1 and TRBJ1-2, with 10 bases aligning to TRBD1. The CDR3 loop spans 14 amino acids. Germline V gives CDR1 KGHDR, CDR2 SFDVKD. V was clipped by 8 bases and J by 8 bases; unmatched bases: 10. CDR3 nucleotides: TGTGCCACCACTACCGGGACAGGGGCCGGCGGCTACACCTTC. Protein product: CATTTGTGAGGYTF.

This sequence joins TRBV13 and TRBJ2-7; perhaps D is TRBD1 or TRBD2 (6 bases each). This CDR3 is 16 amino acids long. With 6 bases removed from V and 7 bases from J, the gap between germline ends came to 25 bases. The germline V gene encodes CDR1 PRHDT and CDR2 FYEKMQ (reference sequence). The CDR3 protein is CASSPTPTGGTYEQYF. The CDR3 nucleotides read TGTGCCAGCAGTCCAACCCCCACGGGCGGGACATATGAGCAGTACTTC.

This clonotype was counted ten times or more. CDR3 region: CSVKDSSEAFF. The DNA of the CDR3 is TGCAGCGTTAAGGACAGTAGTGAAGCTTTCTTT. The chain joins TRBV29-1 to TRBJ1-1, with D perhaps matching TRBD1 (6 bases). The CDR3 is 11 residues long. Germline V lookup: CDR1 SQVTM, CDR2 ANQGSEA. Trimming removed 5 bases at V and 7 bases at J, with 11 bases between.

CDR3 in DNA: TGTGCCAGCAGCGTAGGGCGAGTCCCCCTGGGGCACAATGAGCAGTTCTTC. This codes for CASSVGRVPLGHNEQFF. V and J are TRBV9 and TRBJ2-1; the D gene is possibly TRBD1 (5 bases). Germline assignment: CDR1 SGDLS and CDR2 YYNGEE. Trimming stripped 0 bases from V and 5 bases from J, with 18 bases between. This CDR3 comprises 17 residues.

This clonotype was seen only a few times. CDR3 loop: CSVDLDPGDRETQYF. CDR3 nucleotides: TGCAGCGTCGACCTCGACCCCGGTGATCGAGAGACCCAGTACTTC. The chain has TRBV29-1 and TRBJ2-5; D remains ambiguous. CDR1 and CDR2 from the germline V gene are SQVTM and ANQGSEA. The CDR3 runs 15 residues. Trimming took 6 bases from V and 4 from J, leaving 21 bases between them.

This clonotype has a handful of counts. The J gene is TRBJ1-2, the V gene TRBV12-3 or TRBV12-4; D remains ambiguous. V lost 5 bases, J lost 3 bases, and 7 bases lay in between. This CDR3 has 12 residues. The CDR3 DNA reads as TGTGCCAGCAGTCCGCGGGACTATGGCTACACCTTC. Protein sequence: CASSPRDYGYTF.

This clonotype has just a few counts. The chain carries TRBV7-8 and TRBJ2-3, with no clear D. Germline V CDR1 and CDR2: SGHVS, FQNEAQ. The CDR3 consists of 14 residues. V was clipped by 5 bases and J by 4 bases, with 13 bases between them. Here the CDR3 reads CASSRRTDSDTQYF. The CDR3 nucleotides read TGTGCCAGCAGCAGAAGGACGGATTCAGATACGCAGTATTTT.

The genes are TRBV3-1 and TRBJ1-1, with TRBD1 matching over 10 bases. Germline V lookup: CDR1 LGHDT, CDR2 YNNKEL (reference sequence). V trimming: 3 bases; J trimming: 7 bases; junction bases outside the gene matches: 8. This CDR3 spans 15 amino acids. CDR3 loop: CASSHRQGASSEAFF. For the CDR3, the DNA is TGTGCCAGCAGCCACCGACAGGGGGCGTCCAGTGAAGCTTTCTTT.

V is TRBV3-1 and J is TRBJ2-7, with D unresolved. Germline V lookup: CDR1 LGHDT, CDR2 YNNKEL (reference sequence). This CDR3 has 15 amino acids. Trimming took 4 bases from V and 3 from J, leaving 16 bases between them. The CDR3 DNA reads TGTGCCAGCAGCCCAGCATCGGTCGGTCTCTACGAGCAGTACTTC. It yields the protein CASSPASVGLYEQYF.

The V and J genes are TRBV24-1 and TRBJ1-5; D is ambiguous. V lost 3 bases, J lost 3 bases, and 11 bases lay in between. The CDR3 is 15 residues long. In germline, CDR1 is KGHDR, CDR2 SFDVKD. CDR3 sequence (DNA): TGTGCCACCAGTGATCGGGCCGGACCCAATCAGCCCCAGCATTTT. Protein product: CATSDRAGPNQPQHF.